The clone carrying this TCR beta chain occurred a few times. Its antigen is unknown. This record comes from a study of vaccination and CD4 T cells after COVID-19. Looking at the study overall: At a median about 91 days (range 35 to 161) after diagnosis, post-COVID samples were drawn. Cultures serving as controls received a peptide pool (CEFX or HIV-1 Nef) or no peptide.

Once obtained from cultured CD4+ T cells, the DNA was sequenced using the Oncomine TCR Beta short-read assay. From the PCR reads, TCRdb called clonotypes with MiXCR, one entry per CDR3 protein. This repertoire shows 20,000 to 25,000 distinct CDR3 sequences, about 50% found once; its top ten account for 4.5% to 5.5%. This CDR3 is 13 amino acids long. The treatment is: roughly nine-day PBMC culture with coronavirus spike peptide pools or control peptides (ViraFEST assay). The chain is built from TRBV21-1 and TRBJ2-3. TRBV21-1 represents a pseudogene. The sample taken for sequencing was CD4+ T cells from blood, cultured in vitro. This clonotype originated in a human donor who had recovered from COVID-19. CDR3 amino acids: CASSKYTSDTQYF. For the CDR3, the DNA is TGTGCCAGCAGCAAATATACCTCTGATACGCAGTATTTT.